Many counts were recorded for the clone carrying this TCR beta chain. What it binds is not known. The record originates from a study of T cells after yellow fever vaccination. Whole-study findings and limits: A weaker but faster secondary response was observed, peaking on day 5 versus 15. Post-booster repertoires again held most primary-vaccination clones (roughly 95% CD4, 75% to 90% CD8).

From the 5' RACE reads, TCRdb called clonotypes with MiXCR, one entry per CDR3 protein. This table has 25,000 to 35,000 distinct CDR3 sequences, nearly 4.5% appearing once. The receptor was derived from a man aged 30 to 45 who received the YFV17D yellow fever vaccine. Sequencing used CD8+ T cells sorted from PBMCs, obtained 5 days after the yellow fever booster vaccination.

CDR3 DNA sequence: TGTGCCAGCAGTCTCTCGACAGGGGGGTACGAGCAGTACTTC. As protein: CASSLSTGGYEQYF. The gene calls are TRBV6-2 or TRBV6-3 and TRBJ2-7, with 9 bases matching TRBD1. Trimming removed 5 bases from V and 4 bases from J; junction bases left unmatched: 6. The V gene's germline CDR1 is MNHEY and CDR2 SVGEGT. The CDR3 length is 14 residues.